These 7 T cell receptor beta chains came from one sample sequenced in a study of shared clonotypes between healthy human individuals. TCRdb's copy holds only in-frame clones and misses some; the assay was immunoSEQ multiplex PCR. This sample has 2 million to 3 million clones, with 80% to 95% found just once. Sequencing used naive CD4+ T cells from PBMCs. Subset reported: CD45RA+ positively selected. The receptors here all came from a man aged 18-30 years in good health. Some clones in this sample may be carry-over from other donors' samples.

The chain combines TRBV5-8 with TRBJ2-6; TRBD1 agrees at 9 bases. Germline V lookup: CDR1 SGHTS, CDR2 YDEGEE. The CDR3 consists of 15 residues. The V gene end was trimmed by 5 bases and the J gene end by 3 bases; junction bases not matched to a gene: 3. CDR3 in DNA: TGTGCCAGCAGTCGGACAGGGGTTGGGGCCAACGTCCTGACTTTC. Its protein is CASSRTGVGANVLTF. Full variable domain (missing parts from reference TRBV5-8 and TRBJ2-6): EAGVTQSPTHLIKTRGQQATLRCSPISGHTSVYWYQQALGLGLQFLLWYDEGEERNRGNFPPRFSGRQFPNYSSELNVNALELEDSALYLCASSRTGVGANVLTFGAGSRLTVL.

Comment on this clone: Different DNA sequences within this sample yield the same CDR3. The rearrangement joins TRBV2 to TRBJ1-3; 8 bases map to TRBD1. V shed 3 bases and J 3 bases; nucleotides not matched to a gene: 4. The CDR3 sequence is 15 residues long. Germline CDR1 reads SNHLY; CDR2 reads FYNNEI. Here the CDR3 DNA reads TGTGCCAGCAGTGAGGACAGGGCCGTTGGAAACACCATATATTTT. Translation gives CASSEDRAVGNTIYF.

This clone was seen only once. This chain connects TRBV10-3 to TRBJ2-3; 13 bases align to TRBD2. There are 15 residues in the CDR3. The germline gives CDR1 ENHRY, CDR2 SYGVKD. V lost 6 bases and J lost 6; bases outside the gene matches: 6. CDR3 amino acids: CAIRGTSGTLDTQYF. CDR3 nucleotides: TGTGCCATCAGAGGGACTAGCGGGACTTTGGATACGCAGTATTTT.

The chain joins TRBV18 to TRBJ2-5; D is unclear. In germline, CDR1 is KGHSH, CDR2 LQKENI. The CDR3 loop spans 13 amino acids. The ends were cut back, 3 bases at V and 5 bases at J, with 10 bases in the middle. Here the CDR3 DNA reads TGTGCCAGCTCACCTTTACGTTCCGAGACCCAGTACTTC. This sequence encodes CASSPLRSETQYF.

Notes on this clone: Other DNA sequences in this specimen translate into the identical CDR3. The rearrangement uses TRBV5-1 and TRBJ2-1; no firm D call. The germline V gene encodes CDR1 SGHRS and CDR2 YFSETQ. V lost 2 bases, J lost 6 bases, and 6 bases lay in between. The CDR3 is made up of 12 amino acids. DNA for the CDR3: TGCGCCAGCAGCTTACCCGGCAATGAGCAGTTCTTC. The encoded protein is CASSLPGNEQFF.

The chain uses TRBV7-2 and TRBJ2-7; 9 nucleotides align to TRBD1. Germline values: CDR1 SGHTA, CDR2 FQGNSA. The CDR3 contains 15 residues. V lost 2 bases and J lost 5; bases outside the gene matches: 7. The chain's CDR3 is CASSLTGTGRNEQYF. CDR3 nucleotide sequence: TGTGCCAGCAGCTTAACCGGGACAGGGCGGAACGAGCAGTACTTC.

The rearrangement joins TRBV4-2 to TRBJ2-2; D not resolved. Trimming shortened V by 2 bases and J by 2 bases, and 6 bases separated the two germline ends. The V gene's germline CDR1 is LGHNA and CDR2 YNFKEQ. The CDR3 sequence is 14 residues long. CDR3 nucleotide sequence: TGTGCCAGCAGCCAAAACCATAACACCGGGGAGCTGTTTTTT. Amino acids: CASSQNHNTGELFF.